A selection of T cell receptor beta chains follows, all from one sample in a study of cytomegalovirus exposure and HLA in healthy donors. Clones were sequenced by immunoSEQ multiplex PCR, and TCRdb holds only the in-frame ones, with some missing. The data contain about 120,000 clones, 65% to 80% of them singletons. The material sequenced was PBMCs. These receptors were taken from a woman in her thirties or forties in good health and CMV-seropositive. Each CDR3 is given with its conserved first and last residue. A D gene is named only where the DNA matches it firmly. Size is omitted from some rows. Given values are once, few, many or a class for expanded clones.

d_call	j_call	clone_size	v_call	cdr3_nt	cdr3_aa
.	TRBJ2-1	.	TRBV5-4	TGTGCCAGCAGCCAGGGACAAGACATCTACAATGAGCAGTTCTTC	CASSQGQDIYNEQFF
.	TRBJ2-7	once	TRBV9	TGTGCCAGCAGCGTAGGTGGAGGGGGCGGCGAGCAGTACTTC	CASSVGGGGGEQYF
.	TRBJ2-1	.	TRBV29-1	TGCAGCGCCGAGAGGGTATCACGGGACAATGAGCAGTTCTTC	CSAERVSRDNEQFF
.	TRBJ1-1	.	TRBV29-1	TGCAGCGTGAGGCACCCGAACACTGAAGCTTTCTTT	CSVRHPNTEAFF
.	TRBJ2-1	.	TRBV5-1	TGCGCCAGCAGCCAGGACTTCAATGAGCAGTTCTTC	CASSQDFNEQFF
TRBD1	TRBJ1-2	.	TRBV27	TGTGCCAGCAGTCTCAGGACAGGGGGAGGCTATGGCTACACCTTC	CASSLRTGGGYGYTF
.	TRBJ2-3	.	TRBV27	TGTGCCAGCAGTTACTCATTCACAGATACGCAGTATTTT	CASSYSFTDTQYF
.	TRBJ2-7	.	TRBV9	TGTGCCAGCAGCCCTCGAGCTAGCGATAACTACGAGCAGTACTTC	CASSPRASDNYEQYF
TRBD1	TRBJ1-1	.	TRBV18	TGTGCCAGCTTACAGGGGCTGAACACTGAAGCTTTCTTT	CASLQGLNTEAFF
TRBD2	TRBJ2-3	.	TRBV5-8	TGTGCCAGCAGCGTTAGCGGGGCCAGCACAGATACGCAGTATTTT	CASSVSGASTDTQYF
.	TRBJ1-5	.	TRBV11-2	TGTGCCAGCAGCCCGGGAGGGGCGAATCAGCCCCAGCATTTT	CASSPGGANQPQHF